This entry concerns a single T cell receptor beta chain. Germline values: CDR1 MDHEN, CDR2 SYDVKM. This CDR3 spans 16 amino acids. V was cut by 6 bases and J by 0 bases, with 18 bases left in between. The entry originates in a study of blood T cell repertoires in COVID-19. The protocol was immunoSEQ multiplex PCR, while the TCRdb copy is restricted to in-frame clones and leaves out a portion. The table has 220,000 or so clones, more than 80% seen once; the top ten hold just over 0.85%. The rearrangement links TRBV28 to TRBJ2-7, with a tentative D call TRBD1 (5 bases). The TCR comes from a man aged 45-60 years who had been exposed to COVID-19. The sample consisted of PBMCs or T cells enriched from blood (not recorded which). The CDR3 DNA is TGTGCCAGCAGCCCCTTCGGACACCTTAACTCCTACGAGCAGTACTTC. Its protein is CASSPFGHLNSYEQYF.